This T cell receptor beta chain was sequenced for a study of T-cell memory formation after mild COVID-19. Regarding the study as a whole: Clones contracting over day 15 to 85 were CD4/CD8 balanced, with later expanders leaning CD4+. CD8+ contracting clones occupied EMRA, while CD4+ ones occupied mainly CM and EM.

Via MiXCR, TCRdb re-called the 5' RACE reads, giving one row per CDR3 protein. This repertoire shows 250,000 to 400,000 distinct CDR3 sequences, roughly an eighth found once; its top ten account for 21%. CDR3 length: 14 amino acids. The junction had 3 bases not matched to a gene; V was cut back by 2 bases and J by 3 bases. Germline CDR1 is DFQATT and CDR2 is SNEGSKA (reference sequence). This clonotype was seen many times. Its target is unknown. The clonotype comes from a man younger than 35 who had mild COVID-19 (a few samples of this study predate the infection). Cell type and time point are not known. Sequencing was done on a sample of PBMCs or a T cell subset sorted from them (not recorded which). V is TRBV20-1 and J is TRBJ1-1; 10 bases map to TRBD1. CDR3 protein: CSARSTGGYTEAFF. The CDR3 DNA follows: TGCAGTGCTAGATCGACAGGGGGCTACACTGAAGCTTTCTTT.